This TCR beta chain was sequenced for a study of blood T cell repertoires in COVID-19 (dated by TCRdb to the early 2020s). Notes on the research overall: The collaborator samples originated in the United States, Italy and Spain and spanned the acute and convalescent phases of COVID-19. The prospective study material was composed of cDNA or gDNA derived from T cells, B-cell-depleted T cells, or PBMCs. Deeply sampled blood TCRbeta repertoires from subjects exposed to, actively infected with, or recovered from COVID-19 were included in the dataset. The repertoires were released in a freely available public database meant as a resource for research on the immune response to SARS-CoV-2. Samples came from the ongoing ImmuneRACE study (first 160 participants) plus 1,254 subjects from 6 global collaborators. Nearly every sample came with metadata listing a de-identified subject ID, COVID-19 status, age in years and sex. Where available, HLA class I and class II types were taken from metadata supplied by the sample provider and were not determined by assay-based typing.

For this clone: Its antigen is unknown. Base qualities were left out, and no much larger clone turns up one base away.

Whole blood was collected in K2EDTA tubes by collaborating institutions according to the institutions' own protocols. For TCRbeta analysis, collaborators shipped samples as frozen whole blood, isolated PBMCs, or DNA extracted from either of those sample types. CDR1 and CDR2 are drawn from the germline V gene: SGDLS, YYNGEE. The CDR3 has 14 amino acids, counting the end cysteine and phenylalanine. Only the CDR3 portion is preserved as DNA: 42 bases, with reading frame beginning at the first base. Here V drops 3 bases and J drops 7 bases, and the junction holds 6 bases not matched to any gene. Overall study outcomes, separate from this receptor: How much clinical and demographic metadata was included differed by source and by participant, and the metadata was provided uncurated.

TCRbeta CDR3 regions were amplified from genomic DNA using the immunoSEQ Assay, a bias-controlled multiplex PCR. Concerning the study's data processing: The number of nucleated cells in each sample was estimated from the amplification of reference gene primers within the assay. To quantify the absolute abundance of each unique TCRbeta CDR3 rearrangement, sequence reads were collapsed and filtered. For each sample, productive Simpson clonality was calculated as the square root of Simpson's diversity index over productive rearrangements. In its TCRdb copy, this immuneACCESS table keeps in-frame sequences only and misses some clones. Where compared with another copy, unresolved V genes explain less than half of these, and the others have no known cause. That table furnishes V, J and clone size, whereas the DNA furnished D and trimming. Recorded for this sample are some 49,000 clones; roughly 82% of them occurred a single time. The biggest ten clones account for about 2.7% of the sample.

This sequence was found in an older woman with acute or convalescent COVID-19. The V and J genes are TRBV9 and TRBJ2-3; TRBD1 aligns with 9 central bases. Material: peripheral blood. CDR3 loop: CASSAGTGLNTQYF. The nucleotide sequence reads as follows: TGTGCCAGCAGCGCCGGGACAGGGTTAAATACGCAGTATTTT.